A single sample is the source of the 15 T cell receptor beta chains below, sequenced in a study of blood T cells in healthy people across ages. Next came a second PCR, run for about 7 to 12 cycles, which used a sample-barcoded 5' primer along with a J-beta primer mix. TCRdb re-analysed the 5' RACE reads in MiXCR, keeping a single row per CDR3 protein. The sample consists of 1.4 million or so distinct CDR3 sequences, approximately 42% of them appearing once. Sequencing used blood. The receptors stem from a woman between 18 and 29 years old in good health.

The DNA of the CDR3 is TGTGCCAGCAGTTACAGGGCTAAGCGCGGCAATTCACCCCTCCACTTT. Translating it yields CASSYRAKRGNSPLHF. The rearrangement uses TRBV6-5 and TRBJ1-6, with D unresolved. V was trimmed by 2 bases and J by 7 bases, leaving 15 bases between them. The CDR3 loop spans 16 amino acids. Germline assignment: CDR1 MNHEY and CDR2 SVGAGI.

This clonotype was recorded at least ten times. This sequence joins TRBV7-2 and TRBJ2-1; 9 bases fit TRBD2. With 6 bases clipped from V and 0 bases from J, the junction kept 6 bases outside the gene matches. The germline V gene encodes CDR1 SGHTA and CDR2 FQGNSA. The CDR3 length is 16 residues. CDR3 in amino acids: CASRLQLAGSYNEQFF. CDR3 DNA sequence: TGTGCCAGCAGACTACAACTAGCGGGCTCCTACAATGAGCAGTTCTTC.

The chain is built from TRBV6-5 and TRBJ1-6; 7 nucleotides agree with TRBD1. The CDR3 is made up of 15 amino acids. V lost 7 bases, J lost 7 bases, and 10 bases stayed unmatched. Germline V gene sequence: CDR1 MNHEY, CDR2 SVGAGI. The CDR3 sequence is CASTNAGTVNSPLHF. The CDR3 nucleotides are TGTGCCAGCACAAATGCCGGGACAGTCAATTCACCCCTCCACTTT.

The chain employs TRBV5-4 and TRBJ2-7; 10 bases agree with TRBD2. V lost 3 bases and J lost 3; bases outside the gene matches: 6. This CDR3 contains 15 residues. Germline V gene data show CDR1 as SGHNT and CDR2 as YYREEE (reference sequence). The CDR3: CASSSPGTSDYEQYF. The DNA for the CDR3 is TGTGCCAGCAGCTCCCCCGGGACTAGCGACTACGAGCAGTACTTC. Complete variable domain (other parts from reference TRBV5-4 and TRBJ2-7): ETGVTQSPTHLIKTRGQQVTLRCSSQSGHNTVSWYQQALGQGPQFIFQYYREEENGRGNFPPRFSGLQFPNYSSELNVNALELDDSALYLCASSSPGTSDYEQYFGPGTRLTVT.

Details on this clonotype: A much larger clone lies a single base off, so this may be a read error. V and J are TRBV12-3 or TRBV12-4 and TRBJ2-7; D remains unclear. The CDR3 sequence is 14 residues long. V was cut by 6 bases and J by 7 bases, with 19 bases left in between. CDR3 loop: CASRDSYKNNEQYF. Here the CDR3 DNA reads TGTGCCAGCAGAGACTCCTACAAAAACAATGAGCAGTACTTC.

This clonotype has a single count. CDR3 region: CASNPPHGQALNTGELFF. As DNA, the CDR3 is TGTGCCAGCAACCCCCCTCATGGACAGGCCTTGAACACCGGGGAGCTGTTTTTT. The rearrangement links TRBV7-2 to TRBJ2-2; 7 nucleotides line up with TRBD1. The CDR3 length is 18 residues. Unmatched junction bases numbered 15, after V lost 7 bases and J lost 1 base. Germline values: CDR1 SGHTA, CDR2 FQGNSA.

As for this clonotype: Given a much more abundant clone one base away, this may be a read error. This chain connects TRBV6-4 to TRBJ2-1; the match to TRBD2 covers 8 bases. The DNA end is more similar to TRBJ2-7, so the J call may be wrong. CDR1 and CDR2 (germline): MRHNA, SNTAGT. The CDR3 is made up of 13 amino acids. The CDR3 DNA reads TGTGCCAGCTCAGAGCGGGGGAAAAATGAGCAGTACTTC. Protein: CASSERGKNEQYF.

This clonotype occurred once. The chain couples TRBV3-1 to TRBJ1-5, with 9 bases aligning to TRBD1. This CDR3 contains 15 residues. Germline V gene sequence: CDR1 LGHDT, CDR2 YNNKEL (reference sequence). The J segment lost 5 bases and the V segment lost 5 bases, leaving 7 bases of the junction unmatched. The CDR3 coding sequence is TGTGCCAGCAGCACCGGGACAGGGCATGATCAGCCCCAGCATTTT. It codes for CASSTGTGHDQPQHF.

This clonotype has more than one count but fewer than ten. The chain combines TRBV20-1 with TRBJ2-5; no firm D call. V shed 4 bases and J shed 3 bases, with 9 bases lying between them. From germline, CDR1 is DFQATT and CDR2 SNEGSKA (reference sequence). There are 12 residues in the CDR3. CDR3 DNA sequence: TGCAGTGCTATCGGTGAAAAAGAGACCCAGTACTTC. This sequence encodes CSAIGEKETQYF.

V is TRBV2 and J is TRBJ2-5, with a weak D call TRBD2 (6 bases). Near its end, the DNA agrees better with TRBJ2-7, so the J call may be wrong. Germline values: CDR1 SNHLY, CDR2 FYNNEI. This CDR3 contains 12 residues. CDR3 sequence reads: CASLRRGYEQYF. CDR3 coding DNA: TGTGCCAGCTTACGGAGGGGATACGAGCAGTACTTC.

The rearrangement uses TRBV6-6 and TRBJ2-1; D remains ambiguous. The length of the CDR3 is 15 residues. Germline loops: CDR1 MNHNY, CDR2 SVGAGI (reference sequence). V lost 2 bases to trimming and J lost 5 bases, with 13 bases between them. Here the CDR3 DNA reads TGTGCCAGCAGTTACCTCTCGATGATCGACAATGAGCAGTTCTTC. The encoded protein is CASSYLSMIDNEQFF.

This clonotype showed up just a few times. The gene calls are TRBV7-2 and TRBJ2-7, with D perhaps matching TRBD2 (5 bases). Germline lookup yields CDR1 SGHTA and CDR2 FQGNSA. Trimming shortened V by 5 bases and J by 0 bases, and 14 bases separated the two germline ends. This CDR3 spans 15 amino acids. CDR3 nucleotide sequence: TGTGCCAGCAGCCACAACGACTACCTCTCCTACGAGCAGTACTTC. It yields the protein CASSHNDYLSYEQYF.

CDR3: CASSSFVRPRLTGELFF. The CDR3 DNA reads TGTGCCAGCAGTTCCTTCGTGAGGCCACGCCTCACCGGGGAGCTGTTTTTT. The genes are TRBV7-8 and TRBJ2-2; the D is unclear. Germline V gene lookup returns CDR1 SGHVS and CDR2 FQNEAQ. Trimming removed 6 bases from V and 4 bases from J, with 21 bases in between. This CDR3 is built from 17 residues.

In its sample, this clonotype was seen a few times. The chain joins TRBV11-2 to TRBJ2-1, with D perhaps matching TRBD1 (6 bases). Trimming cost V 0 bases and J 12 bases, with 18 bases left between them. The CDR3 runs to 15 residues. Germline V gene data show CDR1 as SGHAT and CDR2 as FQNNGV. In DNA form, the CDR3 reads TGTGCCAGCAGCTTAGATAGGGACCCAGGGGTTGCGCAGTTCTTC. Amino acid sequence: CASSLDRDPGVAQFF.

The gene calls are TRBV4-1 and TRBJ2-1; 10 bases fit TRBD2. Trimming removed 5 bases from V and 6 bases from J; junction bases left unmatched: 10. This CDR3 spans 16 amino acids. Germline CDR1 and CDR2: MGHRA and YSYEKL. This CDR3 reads CASSYSSGGSFNEQFF. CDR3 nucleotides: TGCGCCAGCAGCTACTCTAGCGGGGGCAGCTTCAATGAGCAGTTCTTC.